The entry below gives a single T cell receptor (beta chain) sequence along with its context. Its antigen is unidentified. CDR3 length: 14 residues. V shed 9 bases and J 4 bases; nucleotides not matched to a gene: 11. Per germline, CDR1 LNHDA and CDR2 SQIVND (reference sequence). This entry is derived from a study of cytomegalovirus exposure and HLA in healthy donors. Study results and caveats: The study put 150 or so TCR beta chains on its list as cytomegalovirus-associated. An analysis was carried out at a later point. It showed that HLA-associated TCR beta chains were more clonally expanded than equally common non-associated chains.

Donors had nominal health at sampling but likely had unrecorded immune exposures. The PCR used 60 Vbeta and 13 Jbeta primers. Measured with immunoSEQ multiplex PCR; TCRdb has only the in-frame clones, and not every one. This repertoire includes 190,000 or so clones. The rearrangement uses TRBV19 and TRBJ1-2; 7 positions agree with TRBD1. The receptor was isolated from a boy between 10 and 17 years old in good health and CMV-seronegative. Sequencing input: PBMCs. CDR3 nucleotides: TGTGCCAGCCGCTCCCGGACAGGACTCTATGGCTACACCTTC. As protein: CASRSRTGLYGYTF.